One and the same sample provided the 13 T cell receptor beta chains below, sequenced in a study of blood T cell repertoires in COVID-19. Produced via immunoSEQ multiplex PCR; TCRdb's table is partial and in-frame only. The top ten hold around 3.1% of the sample, which has 200,000 to 250,000 clones, about 88% seen once. The sequenced material came from peripheral blood. These receptors all come from a man aged 60 to 69 with acute or convalescent COVID-19.

The gene calls are TRBV19 and TRBJ2-5; 14 bases agree with TRBD2. The CDR3 length is 16 residues. Germline CDR1 and CDR2: LNHDA and SQIVND (reference sequence). V lost 3 bases to trimming and J lost 3 bases; unmatched junction nucleotides: 3. Written as DNA, the CDR3 is TGTGCCAGTAGTATCCCGGGACTAGCGGGGGAAGAGACCCAGTACTTC. Its translation: CASSIPGLAGEETQYF. Based on the CDR3 plus reference TRBV19 and TRBJ2-5, the full variable domain is DGGITQSPKYLFRKEGQNVTLSCEQNLNHDAMYWYRQDPGQGLRLIYYSQIVNDFQKGDIAEGYSVSREKKESFPLTVTSAQKNPTAFYLCASSIPGLAGEETQYFGPGTRLLVL.

The chain employs TRBV7-7 and TRBJ2-3; 9 nucleotides match TRBD2. Trimming removed 5 bases from V and 1 base from J; junction bases left unmatched: 1. The V gene's germline CDR1 is SSHAT and CDR2 FNYEAQ (reference sequence). The CDR3 is 14 residues long. The DNA for the CDR3 is TGTGCCAGCAGCGCTAGCGGGGGCACAGATACGCAGTATTTT. Protein: CASSASGGTDTQYF.

This rearrangement joins TRBV5-5 to TRBJ1-1, with 9 bases that match TRBD1. Germline assignment: CDR1 SGHKS and CDR2 YYEKEE (reference sequence). The junction had 8 bases not matched to a gene; V was cut back by 4 bases and J by 4 bases. The length of the CDR3 is 15 residues. Written as DNA, the CDR3 is TGTGCCAGCAGCCGGACAGGGGCGGGGGTCACTGAAGCTTTCTTT. Translated, it gives CASSRTGAGVTEAFF.

The rearrangement links TRBV6-2 or TRBV6-3 to TRBJ2-7; D gene uncertain. Trimming took 5 bases from V and 2 from J, leaving 7 bases between them. The length of the CDR3 is 12 residues. Per germline, CDR1 MNHEY and CDR2 SVGEGT. The CDR3 nucleotides are TGTGCCAGCAGTCCGGTCGCCTACGAGCAGTACTTC. This codes for CASSPVAYEQYF.

This chain uses TRBV7-9 with TRBJ2-2; 9 nucleotides line up with TRBD2. CDR1 is SEHNR and CDR2 is FQNEAQ in the germline V gene (reference sequence). The length of the CDR3 is 17 residues. Trimming cost V 0 bases and J 6 bases; bases outside gene matches: 8. The chain's CDR3 is CASSLAVRGGRAGELFF. CDR3 sequence (DNA): TGTGCCAGCAGCTTAGCGGTGCGGGGGGGCCGTGCCGGGGAGCTGTTTTTT.

By share, this clone ranks as medium-sized. The chain uses TRBV6-1 and TRBJ1-2; TRBD1 matches 7 bases. This CDR3 comprises 13 residues. V was pared by 3 bases and J by 7 bases, with 5 bases of the junction left unmatched. Per the germline V gene, CDR1 is MNHNS and CDR2 is SASEGT. The CDR3 is CASSDPGGFGYTF. The CDR3 region has the DNA TGTGCCAGCAGTGACCCAGGGGGGTTTGGCTACACCTTC.

For the CDR3, the DNA is TGTGCCAGCAGTTACTCGGGGGACAGGGAGCAAGCTTTCTTT. Translation gives CASSYSGDREQAFF. The V gene is TRBV6-5, the J gene TRBJ1-1; the match to TRBD1 covers 9 bases. The germline V gene encodes CDR1 MNHEY and CDR2 SVGAGI. The V gene end was trimmed by 0 bases and the J gene end by 9 bases; junction bases not matched to a gene: 5. This CDR3 region has 14 residues.

The V call is TRBV12-3 or TRBV12-4, the J call TRBJ1-1, with unresolved D. V was trimmed by 1 base and J by 3 bases, leaving 6 bases between them. This CDR3 spans 13 amino acids. This chain's CDR3 is CASSLGEDTEAFF. The DNA of the CDR3 is TGTGCCAGCAGTTTAGGCGAGGACACTGAAGCTTTCTTT.

J is TRBJ2-7 and V is TRBV6-2 or TRBV6-3; 7 nucleotides line up with TRBD1. The V segment lost 4 bases and the J segment 6 bases; nucleotides outside the gene matches: 9. The germline V gene encodes CDR1 MNHEY and CDR2 SVGEGT. This CDR3 is built from 14 residues. CDR3 sequence: CASSLSQGFAEQYF. CDR3 nucleotides: TGTGCCAGCAGTTTGTCACAGGGGTTCGCCGAGCAGTACTTC.

This chain joins TRBV21-1 and TRBJ2-5; the tabulated D call, TRBD1, remains unverified against the DNA. TRBV21-1 is given as a pseudogene. The CDR3 length is 18 residues. In DNA form, the CDR3 reads TGTGCCAGCAGCTCCATAGGGGGGGACAGGGGAGTCGAAGAGACCCAGTACTTC. Its protein product is CASSSIGGDRGVEETQYF.

The chain joins TRBV6-1 to TRBJ1-4; possible D gene TRBD1, 5 bases. The ends were cut back, 4 bases at V and 0 bases at J, with 15 bases in the middle. The CDR3 has 17 amino acids. Looked up from germline, CDR1 is MNHNS and CDR2 is SASEGT. CDR3 coding DNA: TGTGCCAGCAGTGCGGCGCGGGGGACCACAACTAATGAAAAACTGTTTTTT. It yields the protein CASSAARGTTTNEKLFF.

In DNA form, the CDR3 reads TGTGCTAGTGGTTTGGTCAACCACTCCGGGAGGGGCACAGATACGCAGTATTTT. It codes for CASGLVNHSGRGTDTQYF. This chain joins TRBV12-5 and TRBJ2-3, with 8 bases fitting TRBD2. CDR1 and CDR2 from the germline V gene are LGHNT and FRNRAP. The trim removed 0 bases at V and 1 base at J, leaving 9 bases unmatched. This CDR3 is built from 18 residues.

The chain combines TRBV15 with TRBJ2-2, with 8 nucleotides matching TRBD1. The CDR3 is 17 residues long. The V and J ends lost 0 bases and 1 base, in that order; junction bases with no gene match: 4. The germline CDR1 and CDR2 sequences are LNHNV and YYDKDF (reference sequence). The CDR3 DNA sequence: TGTGCCACCAGCAGAGATTATGGGACAGGGAACACCGGGGAGCTGTTTTTT. This gives the protein CATSRDYGTGNTGELFF.